The rows below give T cell receptor beta chains drawn from one sample of a study of T cell changes during pregnancy in multiple sclerosis. Assay: immunoSEQ multiplex PCR; the TCRdb copy retains only in-frame clones and omits some. Among 55,000 to 65,000 clones listed, just under 95% were seen once. Here the sequenced sample was CD4+ T cells from peripheral blood mononuclear cells, taken before pregnancy. Every receptor here comes from a female donor with multiple sclerosis, enrolled in a pregnancy study. CDR3s include the opening cysteine and the closing phenylalanine or tryptophan. D genes are given only for firm matches. Size is omitted from some rows. Given values are once, few, many or a class for expanded clones.

v_gene	j_gene	d_gene	abundance	CDR3nt	CDR3aa
TRBV9	TRBJ1-3	TRBD1	once	TGTGCCAGCAGCGCTAACAGGGGACGATACTCTGGAAACACCATATATTTT	CASSANRGRYSGNTIYF
TRBV7-9	TRBJ1-2	TRBD1	NA	TGTGCCAGCAGCTTAGCGGGACAGGGGAACTATGGCTACACCTTC	CASSLAGQGNYGYTF
TRBV5-1	TRBJ2-5	TRBD2	NA	TGCGCCAGCAGCCCCGGGACTAGCGGGAGGGTTCAGGAGACCCAGTACTTC	CASSPGTSGRVQETQYF
TRBV4-2	TRBJ2-7	NA	NA	TGTGCCAGCAGCCAAGTGCTGGGGGCGGGTTACGAGCAGTACTTC	CASSQVLGAGYEQYF
TRBV23-1	TRBJ2-7	TRBD1	NA	TGCGCCAGCAGGCTACCCGGGACAGAATACTACGAGCAGTACTTC	CASRLPGTEYYEQYF
TRBV6-1	TRBJ1-1	NA	NA	TGTGCCAGCAACTTATTCACTGAAGCTTTCTTT	CASNLFTEAFF
TRBV27	TRBJ2-5	TRBD1	NA	TGTGCCAGCGGGACAGGGTGGGAGACCCAGTACTTC	CASGTGWETQYF
TRBV2	TRBJ2-7	NA	few	TGTGCCAGCAGTCTAGGCTCCTACGAGCAGTACTTC	CASSLGSYEQYF
TRBV7-9	TRBJ2-2	TRBD1	NA	TGTGCCAGCAGCTTCCTCGAGGGACAGGGAAGGACCGGGGAGCTGTTTTTT	CASSFLEGQGRTGELFF
TRBV28	TRBJ1-1	NA	NA	TGTGCCAGCAGTTCTCGCAGGGGTGAAGCTTTCTTT	CASSSRRGEAFF
TRBV28	TRBJ2-7	TRBD1	NA	TGTGCCAGCAGGAGGACAGGCTCCTACGAGCAGTACTTC	CASRRTGSYEQYF
TRBV11-3	TRBJ2-5	NA	NA	TGTGCCAGCAGCTCGACGGGGAGAGAGACCCAGTACTTC	CASSSTGRETQYF